This T cell receptor beta chain is from a study of T cells in Graves' hyperthyroidism and ophthalmopathy. From RNA transcripts, TCR beta CDR3 regions were amplified. Primed by the HTBI set, a first-round RT-PCR was run on the TCR CDR3. TCRdb reprocessed the multiplex PCR reads with MiXCR, giving one entry per CDR3 protein. The table lists some 550,000 distinct CDR3 sequences, less than 25% of them singletons. Newly diagnosed hyperthyroidism, duration under 2 months, in patients aged 18 to 65. Criteria for exclusion of patients were uncontrolled infection, other autoimmune disease, pregnancy or lactation. The PBMCs had their origin in less than 13 ml of fresh peripheral blood. In its sample, this clonotype was seen many times. The CDR3 totals 16 residues. With 5 bases clipped from V and 6 bases from J, the junction kept 11 bases outside the gene matches. The germline V gene encodes CDR1 MDHEN and CDR2 SYDVKM.

The sequenced material came from blood. The rearrangement uses TRBV28 and TRBJ1-5; 9 nucleotides align to TRBD1. The sequence was collected from a man younger than 35 with Graves' hyperthyroidism. CDR3 coding DNA: TGTGCCAGCAGTACCATTACAGGGGGCAATTCTCAGCCCCAGCATTTT. This codes for CASSTITGGNSQPQHF.